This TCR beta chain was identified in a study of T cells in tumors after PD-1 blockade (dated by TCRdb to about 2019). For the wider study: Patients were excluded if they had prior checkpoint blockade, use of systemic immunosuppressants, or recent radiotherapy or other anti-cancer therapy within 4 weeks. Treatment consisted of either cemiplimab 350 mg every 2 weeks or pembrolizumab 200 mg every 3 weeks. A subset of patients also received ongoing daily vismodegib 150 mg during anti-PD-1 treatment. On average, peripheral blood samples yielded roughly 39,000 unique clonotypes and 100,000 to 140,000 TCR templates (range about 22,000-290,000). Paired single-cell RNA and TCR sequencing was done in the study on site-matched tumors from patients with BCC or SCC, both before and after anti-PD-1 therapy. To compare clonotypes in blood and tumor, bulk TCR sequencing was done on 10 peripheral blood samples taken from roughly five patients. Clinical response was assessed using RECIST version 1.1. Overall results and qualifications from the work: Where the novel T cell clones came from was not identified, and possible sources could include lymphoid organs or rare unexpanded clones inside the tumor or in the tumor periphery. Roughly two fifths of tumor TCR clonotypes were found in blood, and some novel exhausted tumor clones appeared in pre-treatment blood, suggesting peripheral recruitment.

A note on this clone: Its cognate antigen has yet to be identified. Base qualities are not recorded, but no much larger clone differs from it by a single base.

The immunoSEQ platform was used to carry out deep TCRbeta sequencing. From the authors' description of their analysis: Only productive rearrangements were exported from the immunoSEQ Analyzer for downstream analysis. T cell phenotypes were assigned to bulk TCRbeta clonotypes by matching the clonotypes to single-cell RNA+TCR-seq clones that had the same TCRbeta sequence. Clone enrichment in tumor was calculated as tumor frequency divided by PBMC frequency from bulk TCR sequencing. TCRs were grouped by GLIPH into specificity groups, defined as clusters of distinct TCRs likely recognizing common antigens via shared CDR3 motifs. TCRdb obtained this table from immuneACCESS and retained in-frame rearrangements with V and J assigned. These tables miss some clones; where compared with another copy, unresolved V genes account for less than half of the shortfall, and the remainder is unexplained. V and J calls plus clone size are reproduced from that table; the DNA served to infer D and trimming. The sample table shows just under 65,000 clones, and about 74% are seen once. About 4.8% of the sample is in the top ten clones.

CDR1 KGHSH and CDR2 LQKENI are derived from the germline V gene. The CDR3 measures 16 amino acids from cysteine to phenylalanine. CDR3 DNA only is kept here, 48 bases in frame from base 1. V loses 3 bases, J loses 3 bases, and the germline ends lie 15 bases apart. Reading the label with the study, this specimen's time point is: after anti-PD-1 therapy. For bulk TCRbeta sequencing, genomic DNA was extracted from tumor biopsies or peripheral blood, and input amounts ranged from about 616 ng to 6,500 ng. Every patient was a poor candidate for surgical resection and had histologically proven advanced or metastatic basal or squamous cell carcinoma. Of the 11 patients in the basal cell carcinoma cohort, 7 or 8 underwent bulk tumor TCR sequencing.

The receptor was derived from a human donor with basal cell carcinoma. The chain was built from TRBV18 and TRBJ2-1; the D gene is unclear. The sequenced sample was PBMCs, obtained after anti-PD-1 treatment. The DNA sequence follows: TGTGCCAGCTCACCTCCCATTTCTCGCATCTACAATGAGCAGTTCTTC. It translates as CASSPPISRIYNEQFF. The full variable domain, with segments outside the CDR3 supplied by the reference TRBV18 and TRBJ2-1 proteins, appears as NAGVMQNPRHLVRRRGQEARLRCSPMKGHSHVYWYRQLPEEGLKFMVYLQKENIIDESGMPKERFSAEFPKEGPSILRIQQVVRGDSAAYFCASSPPISRIYNEQFFGPGTRLTVL.